Sequencing of this TCR beta chain was carried out in a study of T cell responses to AZD1222 COVID-19 vaccine (dated by TCRdb to the early 2020s). Notes on the research overall: AZD1222 recipients given second doses at about 4 weeks or at about 12 weeks were pooled, since spike-specific TCR depth and breadth were not found to differ between the two schedules. Enrollment into the trials was organized by age into subgroups of 18-55, 56-69 and 70-plus years, and those subgroups contained about 150, 27 and 61 TCR-sequenced participants, respectively. TCR sequencing covered about 230 trial participants: approximately 200 given two doses of AZD1222 and 26 given two doses of MenACWY control vaccine.

What the authors observed across the whole study: Conclusions about previously exposed vaccinees are limited, since just a handful of AZD1222 recipients were seropositive for SARS-CoV-2 at baseline. Spike-specific TCR breadth and depth rose significantly after two AZD1222 doses compared with day 0 and with MenACWY recipients. The vaccine-associated CD4 TCRs covered the entire spike protein, and the dominant responses fell in regions 160-218 and 743-854. Because no samples from the day 14 peak response were available, repertoires could be characterized only after the peak T cell response. In the small 56-69-year group, the increase in depth fell short of significance, most likely because of low power. Nearly half of unique spike-specific TCRs reportedly recognized epitopes outside regions mutated in the B.1.351 and B.1.1.7 variants. Most participants were white British and females outnumbered males, and the authors suggested that clonal diversity may have been underestimated.

A word on this clone: Its antigen remains undetermined. Per-base qualities were not stored, and no clone one base away is much larger.

This sample's time point label indicates: baseline before first vaccination. The vaccinee samples were drawn from two UK trials, COV001 and COV002, one of which was a single-blind randomized controlled phase 2/3 trial testing AZD1222 (ChAdOx1 nCoV-19) in healthy adults. For TCRbeta chain sequencing, PBMC samples from trial participants were taken at day 0 and at day 28 after the second dose. V is pared back by 2 bases and J by 1 base, with 11 bases lying between the germline termini. CDR1 and CDR2 were assigned from the germline V gene as MNHEY and SVGEGT. The CDR3 runs 15 residues from the cysteine to the phenylalanine. The retained sequence is limited to the CDR3, 45 bases, with the frame set at the first base. The CDR3 regions of human TCRbeta chains were analyzed by immunosequencing. Concerning the study's data processing: Repertoire TCRs were checked for matches against a reference library of SARS-CoV-2-specific TCRs that had been generated using the MIRA antigen-specificity platform. Breadth meant the fraction of unique TCRs that were SARS-CoV-2-associated, whereas depth meant the fraction of total T cells that were SARS-CoV-2-associated. Using the MIRA data, every spike-specific TCR was mapped to the spike region that the TCR reacted to and assigned to either a CD4 or a CD8 class. Log10-transformed breadth and depth values were compared by one-way ANOVA with Sidak's multiple comparisons tests. Drawn from immuneACCESS, this table holds only the in-frame rearrangements with V and J called that TCRdb kept. Clones are partly lost; checked studies trace under half to an unresolved V gene and leave the rest unexplained. V and J calls and clone size are as listed in that table; D and trimming were resolved from the DNA. The sample records 120,000 or so clones, about 88% of which are singletons. 1.6% of the sample is held by the ten biggest clonotypes.

The sequence links TRBV6-2 or TRBV6-3 to TRBJ1-2; the D segment cannot be called with confidence. This clonotype was sampled from an adult in good health. The sample consisted of peripheral blood, taken on day 0 of AZD1222 vaccination. CDR3 sequence: CASSYEGTINYGYTF. The DNA sequence is as follows: TGTGCCAGCAGTTACGAAGGCACTATTAACTATGGCTACACCTTC.